Presented here are 30 T cell receptor beta chains from one specimen sequenced in a study of shared clonotypes between healthy human individuals (dated by TCRdb to the early 2020s). Receptors were amplified or captured by the immunoSEQ multiplex PCR assay. Here the immuneACCESS table is served through TCRdb, limited to in-frame sequences with V and J called. Missing clones are a known gap in these copies; in checked studies unresolved V genes cover under half, and the rest lacks a known reason. Here the sample has around 1.1 million clones; around 78% occur a single time. 0.5% to 0.65% of the sample comes from the top ten. The sample comprised memory CD4+ T cells from PBMCs. The cell subset or site label here, explained by the study, means: CD45RA-negative fraction. The receptor set was obtained from a man aged 18 to 30 in good health. Some clones in this sample may be carry-over from other donors' samples.

The sample holds many counts of this clone. The chain recombines TRBV9 with TRBJ2-5; 7 nucleotides match TRBD2. The V gene end was trimmed by 4 bases and the J gene end by 2 bases; junction bases not matched to a gene: 8. Per the germline V gene, CDR1 is SGDLS and CDR2 is YYNGEE. This CDR3 has 15 amino acids. The CDR3 nucleotides are TGTGCCAGCAGCCCAGGCCCTAGCGGACAAGAGACCCAGTACTTC. Translation gives CASSPGPSGQETQYF.

The V gene is TRBV10-3, the J gene TRBJ2-5; D uncertain. Germline CDR1 and CDR2: ENHRY and SYGVKD. The CDR3 covers 14 residues. Trimming removed 0 bases from V and 7 bases from J, with 12 bases in between. The CDR3 region has the DNA TGTGCCATCAGTGAGTCGCCAACCTGGGGGACCCAGTACTTC. Its translation is CAISESPTWGTQYF.

The gene calls are TRBV27 and TRBJ1-5; TRBD1 agrees at 9 bases. CDR1 is MNHEY and CDR2 is SMNVEV in the germline V gene (reference sequence). The CDR3 sequence is 15 residues long. J lost 4 bases, V lost 4 bases, and 5 bases had no gene match. CDR3 sequence (DNA): TGTGCCAGCAGTTCCGCCGGGACAGGGAATCAGCCCCAGCATTTT. Translating gives CASSSAGTGNQPQHF.

This chain joins TRBV6-6 and TRBJ1-1; 7 bases fit TRBD1. The CDR3 sequence is 14 residues long. Germline V gene sequence: CDR1 MNHNY, CDR2 SVGAGI (reference sequence). J lost 3 bases, V lost 6 bases, and 7 bases had no gene match. CDR3 region: CASRLRDSYTEAFF. Written as DNA, the CDR3 is TGTGCCAGCAGGCTCCGGGACAGCTACACTGAAGCTTTCTTT.

The J gene is TRBJ2-2, the V gene TRBV12-5; 9 bases align to TRBD1. CDR1 is LGHNT, CDR2 FRNRAP, per germline. The CDR3 spans 14 residues. V trimming: 4 bases; J trimming: 6 bases; junction bases outside the gene matches: 3. The CDR3, as DNA: TGTGCTAGTGGTTGGACAGGGGAGGCCGGGGAGCTGTTTTTT. This sequence encodes CASGWTGEAGELFF.

The chain employs TRBV29-1 and TRBJ2-1, with 9 bases fitting TRBD2. CDR1 and CDR2 from the germline V gene are SQVTM and ANQGSEA. With V trimmed by 5 bases and J by 6 bases, 8 bases remained unmatched. The CDR3 consists of 14 residues. This CDR3 is CSVWPGLASNEQFF. The DNA for the CDR3 is TGCAGCGTTTGGCCGGGACTAGCTTCCAATGAGCAGTTCTTC.

The J gene is TRBJ1-2, the V gene TRBV5-1, with 7 bases identical to TRBD1. The CDR3 is 15 residues long. V was pared by 4 bases and J by 2 bases, with 8 bases of the junction left unmatched. Germline loops: CDR1 SGHRS, CDR2 YFSETQ. DNA of the CDR3: TGCGCCAGCAGCCCTGCGAGGGGGCCCAACTATGGCTACACCTTC. It translates to CASSPARGPNYGYTF.

CDR3 in amino acids: CASSTQGSSYNEQFF. DNA for the CDR3: TGTGCCAGCTCAACGCAGGGGAGCTCCTACAATGAGCAGTTCTTC. The chain employs TRBV18 and TRBJ2-1; D may be TRBD1 (6 bases). This CDR3 contains 15 residues. Germline CDR1 is KGHSH and CDR2 is LQKENI. Trimming took 5 bases from V and 0 from J, leaving 11 bases between them.

This chain links TRBV5-1 with TRBJ1-4; TRBD1 is a possible D gene (5 bases). The CDR3 totals 16 residues. V shed 7 bases and J shed 0 bases, with 16 bases lying between them. The V gene's germline CDR1 is SGHRS and CDR2 YFSETQ. The DNA for the CDR3 is TGCGCCAGCGGCCTGGGGCCGAGTGCAACTAATGAAAAACTGTTTTTT. The encoded protein is CASGLGPSATNEKLFF.

There are a few counts of this clone. This rearrangement joins TRBV19 to TRBJ1-3, with 7 bases lining up with TRBD1. CDR3 length equals 16 residues. Germline CDR1 and CDR2: LNHDA and SQIVND (reference sequence). Trimming at V came to 6 bases and at J to 2 bases, leaving 10 bases not matched to a gene. The CDR3 DNA reads as TGTGCCAGTAGAAATCGACAGGGCCTCCCTGGAAACACCATATATTTT. This encodes CASRNRQGLPGNTIYF.

The chain employs TRBV25-1 and TRBJ2-3, with TRBD2 identical over 9 bases. V lost 6 bases and J lost 3; bases outside the gene matches: 10. The CDR3 sequence is 16 residues long. CDR1 is MGHDK, CDR2 SYGVNS, per germline. The CDR3 loop is CASSDTPSGITDTQYF. The DNA for the CDR3 is TGTGCCAGCAGCGATACTCCTAGCGGGATAACAGATACGCAGTATTTT.

The chain couples TRBV18 to TRBJ2-2; D call uncertain. Germline V gene lookup returns CDR1 KGHSH and CDR2 LQKENI. The V gene lost 5 bases and the J gene lost 4 bases, with 8 bases spanning the gap. This CDR3 spans 13 amino acids. CDR3 bases: TGTGCCAGCTCAACGACGACCACCGGGGAGCTGTTTTTT. It specifies CASSTTTTGELFF.

This clone has only a few counts. V usage is TRBV7-3 and J usage is TRBJ1-1; TRBD1 matches at 7 bases. Trimming took 5 bases from V and 1 from J; bases not matched to a gene: 4. Germline V gene sequence: CDR1 SGHTA, CDR2 FQGTGA. This CDR3 region has 14 residues. CDR3 sequence: CASSPTGPNTEAFF. The CDR3 DNA reads as TGTGCCAGCAGCCCGACAGGGCCGAACACTGAAGCTTTCTTT. Full variable domain (missing parts from reference TRBV7-3 and TRBJ1-1): GAGVSQTPSNKVTEKGKYVELRCDPISGHTALYWYRQSLGQGPEFLIYFQGTGAADDSGLPNDRFFAVRPEGSVSTLKIQRTERGDSAVYLCASSPTGPNTEAFFGQGTRLTVV.

This clone showed up just a few times. The rearrangement joins TRBV6-6 to TRBJ1-5; D is unclear. Germline loops: CDR1 MNHNY, CDR2 SVGAGI (reference sequence). The germline V and J ends were trimmed by 8 bases and 4 bases, with 6 bases remaining between them. This CDR3 comprises 11 residues. CDR3 residues: CASGSNQPQHF. Written as DNA, the CDR3 is TGTGCCAGCGGATCGAATCAGCCCCAGCATTTT.

The chain recombines TRBV19 with TRBJ2-3; D gene uncertain. The CDR3 length is 12 residues. The germline CDR1 and CDR2 sequences are LNHDA and SQIVND (reference sequence). Between the trimmed V and J ends, which lost 5 bases and 8 bases, there was a span of 11 bases. The CDR3 region is CASSLSRGTQYF. CDR3 sequence (DNA): TGTGCCAGTAGTTTGAGCCGTGGTACGCAGTATTTT.

The CDR3 region is CASSEIVGHPTDTQYF. In DNA form, the CDR3 reads TGTGCCAGCAGTGAAATAGTAGGACACCCCACAGATACGCAGTATTTT. The chain is built from TRBV6-1 and TRBJ2-3, with D maybe TRBD1 (5 bases). CDR3 length: 16 residues. V gave up 2 bases and J gave up 2 bases, with 14 bases separating them. Germline V lookup: CDR1 MNHNS, CDR2 SASEGT.

This clone appeared once. The chain employs TRBV11-2 and TRBJ2-7; TRBD1 might be the D (5 bases). The V gene lost 1 base and the J gene lost 2 bases, with 9 bases spanning the gap. In germline, CDR1 is SGHAT, CDR2 FQNNGV. The CDR3 contains 14 residues. The CDR3 reads CASSLGTFTYEQYF. The CDR3 DNA reads TGTGCCAGCAGCTTAGGGACATTTACCTACGAGCAGTACTTC.

The chain links TRBV19 to TRBJ1-2, with 8 positions matching TRBD1. Germline V gives CDR1 LNHDA, CDR2 SQIVND (reference sequence). The CDR3 extends over 14 amino acids. The ends lost 3 bases at V and 0 bases at J; junction bases unmatched: 0. Here the CDR3 DNA reads TGTGCCAGTAGTATCAGGGGGCCTAACTATGGCTACACCTTC. This codes for CASSIRGPNYGYTF.

This sequence joins TRBV11-2 and TRBJ1-5; D not resolved. Trimming cost V 1 base and J 7 bases, with 11 bases left between them. The germline V gene encodes CDR1 SGHAT and CDR2 FQNNGV. There are 14 residues in the CDR3. The CDR3 region is CASSLVLRRQPQHF. The CDR3 DNA is TGTGCCAGCAGCTTAGTATTGAGACGCCAGCCCCAGCATTTT.

The chain joins TRBV29-1 to TRBJ2-7, with 8 bases fitting TRBD1. This CDR3 contains 13 residues. V shed 5 bases and J 3 bases; nucleotides not matched to a gene: 6. Germline V lookup: CDR1 SQVTM, CDR2 ANQGSEA. As DNA, the CDR3 is TGCAGCGTTTCCTCAGGGGGCGGCTACGAGCAGTACTTC. It codes for CSVSSGGGYEQYF.

Points on this clone: In the same sample, other DNA sequences code for this CDR3. The V gene is TRBV5-1, the J gene TRBJ1-1; D not certain. The germline gives CDR1 SGHRS, CDR2 YFSETQ. The germline V and J ends were trimmed by 3 bases and 0 bases, with 6 bases remaining between them. The CDR3 loop spans 13 amino acids. CDR3 region: CASSSTVNTEAFF. As DNA, the CDR3 is TGCGCCAGCAGCTCTACAGTGAACACTGAAGCTTTCTTT.

In its sample, this clone was seen many times. This chain's CDR3 is CASSQPTGVGELFF. CDR3 nucleotides: TGCGCCAGCAGCCAACCGACAGGGGTCGGGGAGCTGTTTTTT. The gene calls are TRBV4-1 and TRBJ2-2; 8 bases are shared with TRBD1. The V and J ends lost 2 bases and 7 bases, in that order; junction bases with no gene match: 3. The CDR3 totals 14 residues. Germline CDR1 reads MGHRA; CDR2 reads YSYEKL.

This chain joins TRBV28 and TRBJ2-7; TRBD2 agrees at 7 bases. Unmatched junction bases numbered 11, after V lost 4 bases and J lost 2 bases. This CDR3 is built from 16 residues. Germline CDR1 reads MDHEN; CDR2 reads SYDVKM. This CDR3 reads CASSSRGEQNTYEQYF. CDR3 DNA sequence: TGTGCCAGCAGTTCCCGGGGGGAGCAGAATACCTACGAGCAGTACTTC.

This clone was counted a single time. The rearrangement uses TRBV30 and TRBJ1-1; 9 bases are shared with TRBD1. V was pared by 3 bases and J by 6 bases, with 23 bases of the junction left unmatched. CDR1 GTSNPN and CDR2 SVGIG come from the germline V gene (reference sequence). This CDR3 is built from 19 residues. CDR3 coding DNA: TGTGCCTGGAGACCCCTCGGGGGACAGGGCAACCCCAGGGCGGCTGAAGCTTTCTTT. Its protein product is CAWRPLGGQGNPRAAEAFF.

The J gene is TRBJ2-2, the V gene TRBV30, with D possibly being TRBD2 (5 bases). Germline-derived CDR1 and CDR2 are GTSNPN and SVGIG (reference sequence). Trimming cost V 0 bases and J 0 bases, with 11 bases left between them. This CDR3 is 16 amino acids long. The CDR3 region is CAWSVLGLANTGELFF. CDR3 bases: TGTGCCTGGAGTGTACTAGGGTTAGCGAACACCGGGGAGCTGTTTTTT.

This chain connects TRBV18 to TRBJ1-2, with D possibly matching TRBD1 (6 bases). Germline CDR1 is KGHSH and CDR2 is LQKENI. The CDR3 has 15 residues. Deletions cut 3 bases from V and 3 bases from J, with 14 bases between. CDR3 sequence reads: CASSPGAPADYGYTF. CDR3 in DNA: TGTGCCAGCTCACCGGGGGCTCCCGCTGACTATGGCTACACCTTC.

The chain uses TRBV30 and TRBJ1-3; possibly TRBD1 for D (5 bases). The germline CDR1 and CDR2 sequences are GTSNPN and SVGIG (reference sequence). Deletions cut 6 bases from V and 4 bases from J, with 13 bases between. The CDR3 is 13 amino acids. This chain's CDR3 is CACGASLGNTIYF. CDR3 sequence (DNA): TGTGCCTGCGGGGCCTCTCTGGGAAACACCATATATTTT.

Concerning this clone itself: A read error may account for a junction end that differs from germline. Additional DNA sequences in this sample encode the identical CDR3. The chain links TRBV28 to TRBJ2-7, with unresolved D. The CDR3 runs to 11 residues. Germline CDR1 reads MDHEN; CDR2 reads SYDVKM. Here the CDR3 reads CASSRLGEQYF. In DNA, the CDR3 is TGCGCCAGCAGCCGTTTGGGGGAGCAGTACTTC. Using reference TRBV28 and TRBJ2-7 for the parts outside the CDR3, the full variable domain is DVKVTQSSRYLVKRTGEKVFLECVQDMDHENMFWYRQDPGLGLRLIYFSYDVKMKEKGDIPEGYSVSREKKERFSLILESASTNQTSMYLCASSRLGEQYFGPGTRLTVT.

The CDR3 region has the DNA TGTGCCACCAGCAGGGGTCTCATGAACGAGCAGTACTTC. This sequence encodes CATSRGLMNEQYF. This chain joins TRBV15 and TRBJ2-7; D unresolved. Trimming cost V 3 bases and J 5 bases, with 11 bases left between them. The germline V gene has CDR1 LNHNV and CDR2 YYDKDF (reference sequence). This CDR3 is built from 13 residues.

This clone was observed a single time. The rearrangement joins TRBV5-1 to TRBJ2-7; D is tentatively TRBD1 or TRBD2 (6 bases each). Germline V gene data show CDR1 as SGHRS and CDR2 as YFSETQ. CDR3 length: 14 residues. V lost 4 bases and J 3 bases, leaving 14 bases between the germline ends. CDR3: CASSPGASYYEQYF. Here the CDR3 DNA reads TGCGCCAGCAGCCCGGGGGCTAGCTACTACGAGCAGTACTTC.